The 25 T cell receptor beta chains presented below share a single source sample, sequenced in a study of CD8+CD57+ T cells in acquired aplastic anemia. TCR beta VDJ and CDR3 profiles were obtained from a genomic DNA template. TCRdb independently ran MiXCR on the reads; one entry per CDR3 protein. Of about 80,000 distinct CDR3 sequences listed, about 45% are singletons. The sequenced sample was sorted CD4+, CD8+, or CD8+CD57+ T cells (not recorded which) from PBMCs. Every receptor here comes from a human donor in good health, serving as a control.

The chain combines TRBV2 with TRBJ2-2; no firm D call. Looked up from germline, CDR1 is SNHLY and CDR2 is FYNNEI. There are 14 residues in the CDR3. Trimming pared 4 bases from V and 2 bases from J, leaving 8 bases between. The CDR3 region is CASSATDNTGELFF. The CDR3 DNA reads as TGTGCCAGCAGTGCGACGGATAACACCGGGGAGCTGTTTTTT.

The chain employs TRBV20-1 and TRBJ2-1, with 8 bases matching TRBD2. Per germline, CDR1 DFQATT and CDR2 SNEGSKA (reference sequence). The V and J ends lost 6 bases and 4 bases, in that order; junction bases with no gene match: 11. The CDR3 is 15 amino acids. The CDR3 sequence: CSAMSGGQLYNEQFF. Written as DNA, the CDR3 is TGCAGTGCCATGAGCGGGGGCCAACTGTACAATGAGCAGTTCTTC.

This clonotype has more than one count but fewer than ten. This chain connects TRBV9 to TRBJ2-1; D perhaps matches TRBD2 (6 bases). CDR1 is SGDLS and CDR2 is YYNGEE in the germline V gene. The CDR3 is 16 residues long. V was pared by 3 bases and J by 0 bases, with 13 bases between. The CDR3 DNA follows: TGTGCCAGCAGCGAATCCGGGAGTTTCTCCTACAATGAGCAGTTCTTC. This encodes CASSESGSFSYNEQFF.

The chain links TRBV19 to TRBJ1-6; no definite D call. The CDR3 extends over 15 amino acids. CDR1 and CDR2 (germline): LNHDA, SQIVND (reference sequence). V lost 0 bases and J lost 8, with 11 bases in between. CDR3 nucleotides: TGTGCCAGTAGTATAGACGGGGTATCTGATTCACCCCTCCACTTT. This translates into CASSIDGVSDSPLHF.

This clonotype has at least ten counts. The V call is TRBV10-2, the J call TRBJ1-1; D is perhaps TRBD1 (5 bases). The germline V gene has CDR1 WSHSY and CDR2 SAAADI. Trimming left V 7 bases short and J 4 bases short, with 10 bases between. CDR3 length: 12 amino acids. CDR3 bases: TGCGCCAGCACCCCCGGGGGCACTGAAGCTTTCTTT. As protein: CASTPGGTEAFF.

Comment on this clonotype: This clone may be a read error of a much larger clone one base away. V and J are TRBV5-1 and TRBJ2-7; TRBD2 aligns across 7 bases. J gave up 1 base and V 0 bases, and 1 base lay outside the gene matches. Germline V lookup: CDR1 SGHRS, CDR2 YFSETQ. The CDR3 extends over 14 amino acids. The CDR3 DNA reads TGCGCCAGCAGCTTGGAGGGAGGGTCCTACGAGCAGTACTTC. As protein: CASSLEGGSYEQYF. Filled out from reference TRBV5-1 and TRBJ2-7, the complete variable domain reads KAGVTQTPRYLIKTRGQQVTLSCSPISGHRSVSWYQQTPGQGLQFLFEYFSETQRNKGNFPGRFSGRQFSNSRSEMNVSTLELGDSALYLCASSLEGGSYEQYFGPGTRLTVT.

This clonotype has a handful of counts. The chain has TRBV15 and TRBJ1-1; a weak D match, TRBD1 (5 bases). Trimming pared 1 base from V and 5 bases from J, leaving 11 bases between. The CDR3 is made up of 14 amino acids. CDR1 LNHNV and CDR2 YYDKDF come from the germline V gene (reference sequence). The CDR3 is CATSRAGTETEAFF. The CDR3 DNA sequence: TGTGCCACCAGCAGAGCGGGGACGGAGACTGAAGCTTTCTTT. Full variable domain (rest looked up from reference TRBV15 and TRBJ1-1): DAMVIQNPRYQVTQFGKPVTLSCSQTLNHNVMYWYQQKSSQAPKLLFHYYDKDFNNEADTPDNFQSRRPNTSFCFLDIRSPGLGDTAMYLCATSRAGTETEAFFGQGTRLTVV.

The rearrangement links TRBV5-1 to TRBJ2-1, with 12 bases aligning to TRBD2. The germline V gene has CDR1 SGHRS and CDR2 YFSETQ. The CDR3 is 17 residues long. Trimming removed 1 base from V and 4 bases from J; junction bases left unmatched: 6. CDR3 sequence (DNA): TGCGCCAGCAGCTTGCGCGGGACTAGCGGGTATTACAATGAGCAGTTCTTC. Residues: CASSLRGTSGYYNEQFF.

The rearrangement joins TRBV20-1 to TRBJ2-7, with 8 bases identical to TRBD1. Trimming took 6 bases from V and 3 from J; bases not matched to a gene: 7. Per germline, CDR1 DFQATT and CDR2 SNEGSKA (reference sequence). This CDR3 is built from 13 residues. CDR3 protein: CSAPTGERYEQYF. In DNA form, the CDR3 reads TGCAGTGCCCCGACAGGGGAACGCTACGAGCAGTACTTC.

This clonotype was recorded at least ten times. The V gene is TRBV13, the J gene TRBJ1-2, with D hard to call. With 7 bases removed from V and 4 bases from J, the gap between germline ends came to 16 bases. The CDR3 runs to 14 residues. Germline V lookup: CDR1 PRHDT, CDR2 FYEKMQ (reference sequence). CDR3 region: CASTLGTMGYGYTF. The CDR3 DNA reads as TGTGCCAGCACCCTAGGTACCATGGGCTATGGCTACACCTTC.

This sequence joins TRBV12-3 or TRBV12-4 and TRBJ1-1; D is unclear. The CDR3 spans 14 residues. Trimming stripped 2 bases from V and 1 base from J, with 8 bases between. The CDR3 nucleotides read TGTGCCAGCAGTTTAAGCCGGGGGAACACTGAAGCTTTCTTT. Protein product: CASSLSRGNTEAFF.

This clonotype has a handful of counts. The rearrangement links TRBV19 to TRBJ2-3; no clear D gene. V lost 6 bases and J lost 0, with 4 bases in between. The CDR3 is 12 residues long. Germline CDR1 LNHDA, CDR2 SQIVND (reference sequence). The DNA for the CDR3 is TGTGCCAGTAGCTTTAGCACAGATACGCAGTATTTT. Amino acid sequence: CASSFSTDTQYF.

This clonotype was counted many times. The V and J genes are TRBV19 and TRBJ2-5, with 14 bases identical to TRBD2. This CDR3 has 16 amino acids. The V segment lost 5 bases and the J segment 5 bases; nucleotides outside the gene matches: 7. Germline V gives CDR1 LNHDA, CDR2 SQIVND (reference sequence). The CDR3 protein is CASSVTSGGAKETQYF. CDR3 nucleotide sequence: TGTGCCAGTAGTGTGACTAGCGGGGGGGCGAAGGAGACCCAGTACTTC.

This clonotype came up many times. CDR3 nucleotide sequence: TGTGCCAGCAGTCCCAGGGGGCCCTACGAGCAGTACTTC. Amino acid sequence: CASSPRGPYEQYF. The V and J genes are TRBV27 and TRBJ2-7, with 8 nucleotides matching TRBD1. V lost 5 bases, J lost 2 bases, and 2 bases stayed unmatched. The CDR3 covers 13 residues. Germline-derived CDR1 and CDR2 are MNHEY and SMNVEV (reference sequence).

Concerning this clonotype: A junction boundary mismatches the germline segment, possibly from a read error. V and J are TRBV10-3 and TRBJ2-5; D might be TRBD1 (5 bases). The CDR3 totals 15 residues. Looked up from germline, CDR1 is ENHRY and CDR2 is SYGVKD. The CDR3 sequence is CASSEGQSAEETQYF. The CDR3 nucleotides read TGTGCCAGCAGTGAAGGACAATCGGCGGAAGAGACCCAGTACTTC.

To note about this clonotype: The CDR3 does not close with the conserved phenylalanine or tryptophan, likely indicating a read error. Because the CDR3's place on the DNA is in doubt, the DNA is left out and the CDR3 is given as listed by TCRdb. V gene TRBV7-6 combines with J gene TRBJ2-3; the D call of TRBD2 is as the table states it, not checked on the DNA. The CDR3 length equals 13 residues, ends included. CDR1 and CDR2 (germline): SGHVS, FNYEAQ. The CDR3 spells CASSWGGTDTRYI.

On this clonotype itself: This may be a read error: a much more frequent sequence differs by one nucleotide. The J gene is TRBJ2-2, the V gene TRBV2; 10 bases agree with TRBD2. The V gene's germline CDR1 is SNHLY and CDR2 FYNNEI. The CDR3 loop spans 16 amino acids. CDR3 in amino acids: CASREGLAEDTGELFF. CDR3 DNA: TGTGCCAGCCGTGAAGGACTAGCGGAAGACACCGGGGAGCTGTTTTTT.

This clonotype has ten or more counts. J is TRBJ1-2 and V is TRBV9, with a tentative D call TRBD1 (5 bases). The length of the CDR3 is 13 residues. V was cut by 6 bases and J by 4 bases, with 13 bases left in between. The V gene's germline CDR1 is SGDLS and CDR2 YYNGEE. DNA for the CDR3: TGTGCCAGCACGGCGGGGCAGGCCTATGGCTACACCTTC. Translated, it gives CASTAGQAYGYTF.

The V and J genes are TRBV9 and TRBJ1-1; D is perhaps TRBD1 (6 bases). The V end lost 5 bases, the J end lost 7 bases, and 21 bases lay between the germline ends. Germline-derived CDR1 and CDR2 are SGDLS and YYNGEE. The CDR3 is made up of 15 amino acids. The CDR3 loop is CASSEIRGASREAFF. The CDR3 DNA reads TGTGCCAGCAGTGAAATAAGGGGGGCGAGCCGTGAAGCTTTCTTT.

This clonotype was detected once. This chain uses TRBV11-1 with TRBJ2-7; 9 bases line up with TRBD1. Germline V CDR1 and CDR2: SGHAT, FQDESV (reference sequence). With V trimmed by 1 base and J by 3 bases, 7 bases remained unmatched. The CDR3 extends over 16 amino acids. CDR3 bases: TGTGCCAGCAGCTTAGTCGTGACAGGGGGGAGCTACGAGCAGTACTTC. Translating it yields CASSLVVTGGSYEQYF.

The chain couples TRBV7-9 to TRBJ1-2, with a possible D match to TRBD1 (5 bases). This CDR3 comprises 12 residues. V was clipped by 5 bases and J by 6 bases, with 10 bases between them. Germline loops: CDR1 SEHNR, CDR2 FQNEAQ (reference sequence). In nucleotides, the CDR3 is TGTGCCAGCAGCGAGGGGACGGATGGCTACACCTTC. Amino acids: CASSEGTDGYTF. Full variable domain (missing parts from reference TRBV7-9 and TRBJ1-2): DTGVSQNPRHKITKRGQNVTFRCDPISEHNRLYWYRQTLGQGPEFLTYFQNEAQLEKSRLLSDRFSAERPKGSFSTLEIQRTEQGDSAMYLCASSEGTDGYTFGSGTRLTVV.

As concerns this clonotype: The junction does not match germline at one end; this may be a read error. This chain connects TRBV2 to TRBJ1-5, with D perhaps TRBD1 (5 bases). CDR1 is SNHLY, CDR2 FYNNEI, per germline. The CDR3 is 13 amino acids. CDR3 in DNA: TGTGCCAGCACCAGGGACCTCAATGAGCCCCAGCATTTT. Translated, it gives CASTRDLNEPQHF.

This clonotype appeared many times. This chain connects TRBV15 to TRBJ2-5, with no clear D. Trimming stripped 0 bases from V and 5 bases from J, with 10 bases between. The germline gives CDR1 LNHNV, CDR2 YYDKDF (reference sequence). This CDR3 is 14 amino acids long. CDR3 bases: TGTGCCACCAGCAGAGAAGGCATTTGGGAGACCCAGTACTTC. Translated, it gives CATSREGIWETQYF.

The chain uses TRBV7-8 and TRBJ2-1; D remains unclear. Germline values: CDR1 SGHVS, CDR2 FQNEAQ. This CDR3 has 13 amino acids. V was cut by 3 bases and J by 8 bases, with 11 bases left in between. The CDR3 spells CASSFFGYDEQFF. The CDR3, as DNA: TGTGCCAGCAGCTTTTTCGGGTACGATGAGCAGTTCTTC.

This clonotype was detected a few times. The J gene is TRBJ1-1, the V gene TRBV29-1, with 7 bases lining up with TRBD1. CDR3 length equals 15 residues. V was clipped by 0 bases and J by 0 bases; unmatched bases: 4. Germline V lookup: CDR1 SQVTM, CDR2 ANQGSEA. The CDR3: CSVEEWDSMNTEAFF. CDR3 nucleotides: TGCAGCGTTGAAGAGTGGGACAGTATGAACACTGAAGCTTTCTTT. The complete variable domain, with remaining parts taken from reference TRBV29-1 and TRBJ1-1, reads SAVISQKPSRDICQRGTSLTIQCQVDSQVTMMFWYRQQPGQSLTLIATANQGSEATYESGFVIDKFPISRPNLTFSTLTVSNMSPEDSSIYLCSVEEWDSMNTEAFFGQGTRLTVV.